Sequencing of this TCR beta chain was carried out in a study of cytomegalovirus exposure and HLA in healthy donors. Regarding the study as a whole: CMV serostatus was the sole immune exposure information available.

Details on this clone: Its antigen is unknown.

The PCR had 60 Vbeta and 13 Jbeta primers. Clones were read by immunoSEQ multiplex PCR, and TCRdb kept only the in-frame ones, dropping some. The table lists 100,000 to 150,000 clones, about three quarters of them singletons, with about 3.5% in the top ten. The junction had 11 bases not matched to a gene; V was cut back by 4 bases and J by 2 bases. The CDR3 is made up of 16 amino acids. Germline V lookup: CDR1 MNHEY, CDR2 SVGAGI. The chain employs TRBV6-5 and TRBJ2-7; 7 bases match TRBD2. The sample consisted of PBMCs. The sequence was obtained from a man aged 30 to 39 in good health and CMV-seronegative. CDR3 in DNA: TGTGCCAGCAGTTCCTTAGGCGGGAGATCCACCTACGAGCAGTACTTC. Amino acids: CASSSLGGRSTYEQYF.